In this sample, the clone carrying this T cell receptor (beta chain) turned up a few times. Its target is not known. The sample comes from a study of response to subunit inactivated influenza vaccine. TCRdb itself ran the RT-PCR reads through MiXCR, one entry per CDR3 protein. Here the sample spans about 700,000 distinct CDR3 sequences, about 15% being singletons. Overall study results and limits: Every seasonal influenza vaccination brings in few new T cells, the authors suggested.

Germline-derived CDR1 and CDR2 are MGHDK and SYGVNS. The CDR3 has 13 amino acids. Trimming removed 5 bases at V and 5 bases at J, with 12 bases between. The source material was PBMCs from blood, sampled 14 to 15 days before vaccination. The source of this sequence is a man in his fifties or sixties who received an inactivated influenza vaccine. The rearrangement joins TRBV25-1 to TRBJ1-2; D is possibly TRBD1 (5 bases). DNA of the CDR3: TGTGCCAGCAGTACACATGAGGGGTATGGCTACACCTTC. Amino acid sequence: CASSTHEGYGYTF.